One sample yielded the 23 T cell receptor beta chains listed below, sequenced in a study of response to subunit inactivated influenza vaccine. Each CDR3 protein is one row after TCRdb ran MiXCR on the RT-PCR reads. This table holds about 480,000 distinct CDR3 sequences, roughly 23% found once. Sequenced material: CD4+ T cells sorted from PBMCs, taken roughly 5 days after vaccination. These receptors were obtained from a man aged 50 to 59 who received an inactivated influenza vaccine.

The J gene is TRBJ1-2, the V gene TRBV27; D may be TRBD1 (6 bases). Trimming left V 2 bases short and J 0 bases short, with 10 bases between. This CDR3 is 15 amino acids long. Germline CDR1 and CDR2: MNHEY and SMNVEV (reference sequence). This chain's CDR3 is CASSLQQGSNYGYTF. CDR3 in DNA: TGTGCCAGCAGTTTACAACAGGGCTCTAACTATGGCTACACCTTC.

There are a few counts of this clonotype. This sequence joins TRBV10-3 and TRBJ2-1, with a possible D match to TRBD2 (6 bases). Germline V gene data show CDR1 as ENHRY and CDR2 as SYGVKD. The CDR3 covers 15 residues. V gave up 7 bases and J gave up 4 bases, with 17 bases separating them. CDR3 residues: CAITADVGGYNEQFF. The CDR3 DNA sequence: TGTGCCATCACAGCCGATGTCGGAGGGTACAATGAGCAGTTCTTC.

The CDR3 DNA reads TGTGCCAGCAGCTTAATGGTATCTAGCGGGAGGCCCAATGAGCAGTTCTTC. It codes for CASSLMVSSGRPNEQFF. The chain employs TRBV7-3 and TRBJ2-1, with 11 positions matching TRBD2. This CDR3 region has 17 residues. Germline values: CDR1 SGHTA, CDR2 FQGTGA. The ends lost 1 base at V and 6 bases at J; junction bases unmatched: 8.

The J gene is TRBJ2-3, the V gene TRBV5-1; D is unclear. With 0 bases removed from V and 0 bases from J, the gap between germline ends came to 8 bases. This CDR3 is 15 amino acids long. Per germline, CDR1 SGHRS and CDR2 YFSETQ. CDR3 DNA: TGCGCCAGCAGCTTGGCGGCGGTGAGCACAGATACGCAGTATTTT. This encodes CASSLAAVSTDTQYF. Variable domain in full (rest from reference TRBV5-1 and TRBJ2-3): KAGVTQTPRYLIKTRGQQVTLSCSPISGHRSVSWYQQTPGQGLQFLFEYFSETQRNKGNFPGRFSGRQFSNSRSEMNVSTLELGDSALYLCASSLAAVSTDTQYFGPGTRLTVL.

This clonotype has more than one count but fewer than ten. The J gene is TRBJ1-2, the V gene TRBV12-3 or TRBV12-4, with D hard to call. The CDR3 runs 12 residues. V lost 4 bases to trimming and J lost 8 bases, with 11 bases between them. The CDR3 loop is CASSYRPGGYTF. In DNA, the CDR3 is TGTGCCAGCAGTTACCGCCCGGGCGGCTACACCTTC.

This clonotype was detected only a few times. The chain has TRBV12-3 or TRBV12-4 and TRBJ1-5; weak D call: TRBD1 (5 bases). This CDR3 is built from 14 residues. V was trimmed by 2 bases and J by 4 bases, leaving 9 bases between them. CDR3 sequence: CASSLQGWNQPQHF. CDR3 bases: TGTGCCAGCAGTTTACAGGGATGGAATCAGCCCCAGCATTTT.

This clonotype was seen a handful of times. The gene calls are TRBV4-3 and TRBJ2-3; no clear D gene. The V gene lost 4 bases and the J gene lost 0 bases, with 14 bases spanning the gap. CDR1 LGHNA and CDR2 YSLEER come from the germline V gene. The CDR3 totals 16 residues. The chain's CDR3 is CASSLGRRTSTDTQYF. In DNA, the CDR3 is TGCGCCAGCAGCCTGGGCCGCCGAACCAGCACAGATACGCAGTATTTT.

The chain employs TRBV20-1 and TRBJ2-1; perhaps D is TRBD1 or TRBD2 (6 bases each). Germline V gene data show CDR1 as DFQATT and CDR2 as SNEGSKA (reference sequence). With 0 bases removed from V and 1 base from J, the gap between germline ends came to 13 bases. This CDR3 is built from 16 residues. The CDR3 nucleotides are TGCAGTGCTAGAGATAGCGGCGGGACATCCTACAATGAGCAGTTCTTC. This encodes CSARDSGGTSYNEQFF.

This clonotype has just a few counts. In DNA form, the CDR3 reads TGTGCCTGGGGGCCGGGGGGCTCCCAAGAGACCCAGTACTTC. This encodes CAWGPGGSQETQYF. The chain joins TRBV30 to TRBJ2-5, with TRBD2 as a possible D gene (7 bases). CDR3 length: 14 residues. Germline V lookup: CDR1 GTSNPN, CDR2 SVGIG (reference sequence). The V gene lost 5 bases and the J gene lost 1 base, with 14 bases spanning the gap. The full variable domain, in which reference TRBV30 and TRBJ2-5 provide the parts outside the CDR3, is SQTIHQWPATLVQPVGSPLSLECTVEGTSNPNLYWYRQAAGRGLQLLFYSVGIGQISSEVPQNLSASRPQDRQFILSSKKLLLSDSGFYLCAWGPGGSQETQYFGPGTRLLVL.

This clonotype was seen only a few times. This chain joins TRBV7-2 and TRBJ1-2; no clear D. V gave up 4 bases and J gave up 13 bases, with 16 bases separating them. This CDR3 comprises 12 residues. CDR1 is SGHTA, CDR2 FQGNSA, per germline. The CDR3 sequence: CASSSGPGYGTF. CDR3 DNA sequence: TGTGCCAGCAGCTCCGGACCTGGCTATGGCACCTTC.

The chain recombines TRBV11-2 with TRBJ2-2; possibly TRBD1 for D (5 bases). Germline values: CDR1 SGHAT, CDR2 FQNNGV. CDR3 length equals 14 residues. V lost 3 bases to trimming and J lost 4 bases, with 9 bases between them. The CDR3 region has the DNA TGTGCCAGCAGCTTCTCTCAGGGCACCGGGGAGCTGTTTTTT. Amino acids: CASSFSQGTGELFF.

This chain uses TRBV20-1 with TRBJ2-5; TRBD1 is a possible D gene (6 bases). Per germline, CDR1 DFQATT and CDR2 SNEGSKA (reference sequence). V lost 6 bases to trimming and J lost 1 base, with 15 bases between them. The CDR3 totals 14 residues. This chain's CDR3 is CSADLARGQETQYF. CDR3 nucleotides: TGCAGTGCCGACCTGGCCAGGGGCCAAGAGACCCAGTACTTC.

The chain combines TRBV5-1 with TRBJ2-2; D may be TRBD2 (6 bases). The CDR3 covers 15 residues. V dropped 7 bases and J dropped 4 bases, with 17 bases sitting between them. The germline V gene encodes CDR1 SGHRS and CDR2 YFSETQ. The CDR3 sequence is CASWTSGAPTGELFF. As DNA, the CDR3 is TGCGCCAGCTGGACGTCGGGAGCCCCCACCGGGGAGCTGTTTTTT.

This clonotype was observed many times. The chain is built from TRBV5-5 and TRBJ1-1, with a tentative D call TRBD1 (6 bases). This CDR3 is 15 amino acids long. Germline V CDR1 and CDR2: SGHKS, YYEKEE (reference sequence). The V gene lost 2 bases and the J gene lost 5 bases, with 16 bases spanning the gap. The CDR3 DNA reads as TGTGCCAGCAGCTTTTCGGGAGGGGGAGGGACTGAAGCTTTCTTT. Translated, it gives CASSFSGGGGTEAFF.

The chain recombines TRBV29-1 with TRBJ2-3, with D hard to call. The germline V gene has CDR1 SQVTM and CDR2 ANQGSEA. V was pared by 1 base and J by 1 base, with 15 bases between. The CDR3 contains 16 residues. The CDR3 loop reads CSVEVGFAAGTDTQYF. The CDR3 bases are TGCAGCGTTGAAGTGGGGTTCGCGGCGGGCACAGATACGCAGTATTTT.

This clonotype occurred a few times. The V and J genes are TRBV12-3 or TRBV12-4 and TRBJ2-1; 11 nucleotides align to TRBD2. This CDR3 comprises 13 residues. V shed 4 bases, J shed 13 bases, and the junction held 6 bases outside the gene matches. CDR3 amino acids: CASSSLAGGPQFF. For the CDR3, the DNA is TGTGCCAGCAGTTCTTTAGCGGGGGGGCCCCAGTTCTTC.

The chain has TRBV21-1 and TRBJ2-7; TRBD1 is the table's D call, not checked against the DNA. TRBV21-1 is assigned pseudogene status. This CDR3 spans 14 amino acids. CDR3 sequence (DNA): TGTGCCAGCAGCAAAACAGGGGAAGGGGACGAGCAGTACTTC. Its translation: CASSKTGEGDEQYF.

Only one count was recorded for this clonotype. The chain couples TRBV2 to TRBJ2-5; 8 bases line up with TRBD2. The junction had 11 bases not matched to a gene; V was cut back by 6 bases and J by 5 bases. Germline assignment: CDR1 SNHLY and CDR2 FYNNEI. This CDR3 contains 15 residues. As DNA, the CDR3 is TGTGCCAGCAGATCCCTAGCGGGCGCGGGGGAGACCCAGTACTTC. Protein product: CASRSLAGAGETQYF.

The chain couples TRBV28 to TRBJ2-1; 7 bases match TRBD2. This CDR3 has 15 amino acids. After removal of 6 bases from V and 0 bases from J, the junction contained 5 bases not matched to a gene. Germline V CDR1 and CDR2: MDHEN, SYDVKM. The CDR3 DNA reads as TGTGCCAGCAGCTCGAGCGGGATCTCCTACAATGAGCAGTTCTTC. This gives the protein CASSSSGISYNEQFF.

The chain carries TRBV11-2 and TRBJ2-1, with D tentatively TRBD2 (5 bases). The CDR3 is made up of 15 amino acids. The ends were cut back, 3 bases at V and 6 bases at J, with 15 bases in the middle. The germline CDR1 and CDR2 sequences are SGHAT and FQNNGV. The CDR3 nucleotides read TGTGCCAGCAGCTTCACCTCAACTAGAACCAATGAGCAGTTCTTC. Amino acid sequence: CASSFTSTRTNEQFF.

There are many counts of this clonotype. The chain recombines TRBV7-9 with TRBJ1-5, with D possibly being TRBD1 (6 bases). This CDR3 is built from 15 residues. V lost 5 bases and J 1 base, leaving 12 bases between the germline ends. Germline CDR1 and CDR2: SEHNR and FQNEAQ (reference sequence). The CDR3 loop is CASSEMGHSNQPQHF. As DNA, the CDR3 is TGTGCCAGCAGCGAGATGGGACACAGCAATCAGCCCCAGCATTTT. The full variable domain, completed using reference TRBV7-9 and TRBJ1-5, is DTGVSQNPRHKITKRGQNVTFRCDPISEHNRLYWYRQTLGQGPEFLTYFQNEAQLEKSRLLSDRFSAERPKGSFSTLEIQRTEQGDSAMYLCASSEMGHSNQPQHFGDGTRLSIL.

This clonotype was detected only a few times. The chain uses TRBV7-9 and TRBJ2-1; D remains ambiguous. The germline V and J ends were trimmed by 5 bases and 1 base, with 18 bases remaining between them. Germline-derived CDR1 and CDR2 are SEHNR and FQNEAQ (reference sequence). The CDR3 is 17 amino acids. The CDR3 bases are TGTGCCAGCAGCCCACCGTCGGACCGTCGGTCCTACAATGAGCAGTTCTTC. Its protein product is CASSPPSDRRSYNEQFF.

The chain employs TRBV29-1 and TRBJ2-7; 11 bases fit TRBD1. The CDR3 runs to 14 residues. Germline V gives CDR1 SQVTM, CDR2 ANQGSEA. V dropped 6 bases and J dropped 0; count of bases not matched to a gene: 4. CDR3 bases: TGCAGCGTCCTCGGGACAGGGGGCTCCTACGAGCAGTACTTC. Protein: CSVLGTGGSYEQYF.